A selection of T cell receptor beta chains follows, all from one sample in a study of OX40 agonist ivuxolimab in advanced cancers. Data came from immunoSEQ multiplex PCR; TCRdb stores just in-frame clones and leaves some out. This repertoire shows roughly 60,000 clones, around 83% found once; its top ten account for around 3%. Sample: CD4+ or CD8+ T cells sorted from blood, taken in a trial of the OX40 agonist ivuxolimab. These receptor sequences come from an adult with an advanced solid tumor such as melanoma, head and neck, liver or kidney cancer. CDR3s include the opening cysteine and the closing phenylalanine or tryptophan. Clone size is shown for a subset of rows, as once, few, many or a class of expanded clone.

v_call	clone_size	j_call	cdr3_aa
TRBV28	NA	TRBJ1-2	CASSVYRENYGYTF
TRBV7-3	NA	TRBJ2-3	CASSPDTGTDTQYF
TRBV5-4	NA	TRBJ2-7	CASSLLSYEQYF
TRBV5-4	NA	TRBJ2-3	CASSLLGGADTQYF
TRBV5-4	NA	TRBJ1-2	CASSLASSPSYGYTF
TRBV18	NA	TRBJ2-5	CASSPEQTQYF
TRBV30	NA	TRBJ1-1	CAWSGQPNSEAFF
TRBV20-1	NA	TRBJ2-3	CSAPEDTQYF
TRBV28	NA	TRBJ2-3	CASSSRTGGESTDTQYF
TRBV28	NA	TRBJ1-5	CASSFSGRGDNQPQHF
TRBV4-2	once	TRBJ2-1	CASSQDLGRADGNEQFF
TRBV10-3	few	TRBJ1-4	CAISGGARNEGLFF
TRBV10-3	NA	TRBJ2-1	CAITPGGAESYNEQFF
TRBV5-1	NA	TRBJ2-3	CASSLVLESDTQYF
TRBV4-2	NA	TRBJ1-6	CASSHAGRGNSPLHF
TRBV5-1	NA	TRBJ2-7	CASSLGVSYEQYF
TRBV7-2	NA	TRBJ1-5	CASSLERLGGEQPQHF
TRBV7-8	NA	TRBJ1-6	CASTLEGSYNSPLHF
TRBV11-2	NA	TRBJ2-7	CASSPGRDPSYEQYF
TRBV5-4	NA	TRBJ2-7	CASSGTSGFYEQYF
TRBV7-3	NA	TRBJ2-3	CASVWGGTPKGPTQYF
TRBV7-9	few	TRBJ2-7	CASSLDRGYEQYF
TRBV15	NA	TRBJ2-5	CATSRGNSGEEETQYF
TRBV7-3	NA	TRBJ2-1	CASSSGGLRNEQFF
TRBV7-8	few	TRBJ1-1	CASSWTQGTEAFF
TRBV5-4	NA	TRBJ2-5	CASSLTYQETQYF
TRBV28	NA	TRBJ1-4	CASRWTGEEKLFF
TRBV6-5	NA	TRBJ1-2	CASRAGSRYGYTF
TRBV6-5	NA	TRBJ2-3	CAASRGAEGTDTQYF
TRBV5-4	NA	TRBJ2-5	CASSGQGGRQETQYF
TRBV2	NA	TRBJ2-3	CASGLAGSDTQYF
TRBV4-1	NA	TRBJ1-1	CASSQRYWTSMNTEAFF
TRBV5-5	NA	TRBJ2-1	CASSRTVYNEQFF
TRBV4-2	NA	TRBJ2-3	CASSQGLARDTQYF
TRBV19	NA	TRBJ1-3	CASSIDGPGRSSGNTIYF
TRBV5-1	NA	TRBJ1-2	CASSLGQGQGNYGYTF
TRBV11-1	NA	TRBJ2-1	CASSRTYGASENEQFF
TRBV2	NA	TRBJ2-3	CASSKEDTQYF
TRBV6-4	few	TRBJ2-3	CASSASPAGVSLDTQYF
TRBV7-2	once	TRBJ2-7	CASSLELAGNPVSYEQYF
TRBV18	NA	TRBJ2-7	CASSPGLADLYEQYF
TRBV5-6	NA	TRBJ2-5	CASSFGGLGETQYF
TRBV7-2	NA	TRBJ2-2	CASSLAGRTGELFF
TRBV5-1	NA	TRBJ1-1	CASSSSRGQTEAFF
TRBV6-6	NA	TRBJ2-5	CASRRGTGVTQYF
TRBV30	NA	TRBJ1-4	CAWSPGTNEKLFF
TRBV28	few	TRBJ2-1	CASSAPGQGIGEQFF
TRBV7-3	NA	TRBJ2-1	CASSRRLDNEQFF
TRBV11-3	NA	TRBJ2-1	CASSPYRDPNNEQFF
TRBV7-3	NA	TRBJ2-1	CASSSGGGGSYNEQFF
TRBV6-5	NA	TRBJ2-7	CASSPRASGGEQYF
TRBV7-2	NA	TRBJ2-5	CASSLMGQGLEETQYF
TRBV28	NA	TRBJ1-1	CASSLPQGSAEAFF
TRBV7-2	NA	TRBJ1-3	CATPGLGQSRNTIYF
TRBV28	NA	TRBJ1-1	CASSIEMTGEAFF